This is a list of T cell receptor beta chains from one sample in a study of blood T cell repertoires in COVID-19. Sequencing was performed with immunoSEQ multiplex PCR; in TCRdb, only in-frame clones are kept and a portion is missing. The table has around 130,000 clones, around 87% seen once. Material for sequencing was peripheral blood. Receptors were obtained from a woman aged 55-69 years with acute or convalescent COVID-19. CDR3s include the opening cysteine and the closing phenylalanine or tryptophan. D genes are given only for firm matches. For some rows the clone size is stated as once, few or many, or as a class when expanded; others skip it.

abundance	v_gene	j_gene	d_gene	CDR3aa	CDR3nt
-	TRBV3-1/TRBV3-2	TRBJ2-5	TRBD2	CASSQRTRKETQYF	TGTGCCAGCAGCCAAAGGACTAGAAAAGAGACCCAGTACTTC
-	TRBV30	TRBJ1-5	TRBD1	CAWSYGQGNQPQHF	TGTGCCTGGAGTTATGGACAGGGAAATCAGCCCCAGCATTTT
-	TRBV7-8	TRBJ1-2	-	CASSLTHSSYGYTF	TGTGCCAGCAGCTTAACCCACAGCAGCTATGGCTACACCTTC
-	TRBV4-1	TRBJ2-1	TRBD2	CASSQGPSGRVVF	TGCGCCAGCAGCCAAGGCCCTAGCGGGAGGGTGGTCTTC
-	TRBV18	TRBJ2-3	-	CASSPNREGDTQYF	TGTGCCAGCTCACCTAACAGGGAGGGAGATACGCAGTATTTT
-	TRBV3-1/TRBV3-2	TRBJ2-2	TRBD2	CASTGTSVNTGELFF	TGTGCCAGCACCGGGACTAGCGTGAACACCGGGGAGCTGTTTTTT
few	TRBV18	TRBJ1-2	-	CASSPSGTGYGYTF	TGTGCCAGCTCACCAAGCGGTACAGGGTATGGCTACACCTTC
-	TRBV29-1	TRBJ1-3	-	CSVEGRNTIYF	TGCAGCGTTGAAGGGCGAAACACCATATATTTT
-	TRBV6-1	TRBJ1-3	TRBD1	CASSEADRVSGNTIYF	TGTGCCAGCAGTGAAGCGGACAGGGTTTCGGGAAACACCATATATTTT
-	TRBV30	TRBJ1-3	-	CTGGWRNTIYF	TGCACCGGGGGGTGGCGAAACACCATATATTTT
-	TRBV19	TRBJ2-7	TRBD2	CASMGLAGATGGGEQYF	TGTGCCAGTATGGGGCTAGCGGGAGCGACAGGCGGGGGAGAGCAGTACTTC
once	TRBV27	TRBJ2-2	TRBD2	CASSYWGSGRSGELFF	TGTGCCAGCAGCTACTGGGGTAGCGGGAGATCCGGGGAGCTGTTTTTT
-	TRBV2	TRBJ2-5	-	CASMPSRDWETQYF	TGTGCCAGCATGCCCTCACGGGACTGGGAGACCCAGTACTTC
-	TRBV7-9	TRBJ1-4	TRBD1	CASSFTGGDEKLFF	TGTGCCAGCAGCTTCACAGGGGGAGATGAAAAACTGTTTTTT
-	TRBV6-5	TRBJ1-2	-	CASSYRGGHYGYTF	TGTGCCAGCAGTTACAGAGGAGGCCACTATGGCTACACCTTC
few	TRBV15	TRBJ1-1	-	CATRRGGNTEAFF	TGTGCCACCCGTCGCGGGGGGAACACTGAAGCTTTCTTT
-	TRBV18	TRBJ2-7	-	CASSPEFYEQYF	TGTGCCAGCTCACCAGAGTTCTACGAGCAGTACTTC
-	TRBV2	TRBJ2-7	TRBD1	CASSRTGGDSYEQYF	TGTGCCAGCAGTCGGACAGGGGGAGACTCCTACGAGCAGTACTTC
-	TRBV7-9	TRBJ1-2	-	CASSFDRTYGYTF	TGTGCCAGCAGCTTCGACAGGACCTATGGCTACACCTTC
-	TRBV28	TRBJ2-7	-	CASISPRTYEQYF	TGTGCCAGCATCTCCCCGAGAACGTACGAGCAGTACTTC
once	TRBV19	TRBJ1-2	-	CASSLTPLTGSYGYTF	TGTGCCAGTAGTCTCACGCCCCTAACAGGGAGTTATGGCTACACCTTC
-	TRBV28	TRBJ1-6	-	CASSSSGTPDSPLHF	TGTGCCAGCAGCAGTAGCGGGACCCCAGATTCACCCCTCCACTTT
-	TRBV7-2	TRBJ1-2	TRBD1	CASSQNRDRGSSIYGYTF	TGTGCCAGCAGCCAAAACCGGGACAGGGGATCTTCCATTTATGGCTACACCTTC